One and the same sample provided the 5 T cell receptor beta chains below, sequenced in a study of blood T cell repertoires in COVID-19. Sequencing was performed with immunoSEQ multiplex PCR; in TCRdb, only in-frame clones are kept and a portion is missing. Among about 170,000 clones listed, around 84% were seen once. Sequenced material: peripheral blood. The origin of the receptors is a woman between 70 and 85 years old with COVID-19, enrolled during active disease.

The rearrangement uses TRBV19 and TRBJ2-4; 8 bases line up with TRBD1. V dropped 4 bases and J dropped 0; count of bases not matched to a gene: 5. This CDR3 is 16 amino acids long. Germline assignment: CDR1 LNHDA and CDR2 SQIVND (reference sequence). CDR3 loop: CASSTGQGLAKNIQYF. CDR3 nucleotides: TGTGCCAGTAGTACTGGACAGGGCTTAGCCAAAAACATTCAGTACTTC.

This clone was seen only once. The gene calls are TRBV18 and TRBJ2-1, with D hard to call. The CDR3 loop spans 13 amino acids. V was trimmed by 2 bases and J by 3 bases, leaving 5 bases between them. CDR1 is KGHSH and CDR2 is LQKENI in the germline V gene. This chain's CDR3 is CASSPNGYNEQFF. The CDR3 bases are TGTGCCAGCTCACCAAACGGCTACAATGAGCAGTTCTTC.

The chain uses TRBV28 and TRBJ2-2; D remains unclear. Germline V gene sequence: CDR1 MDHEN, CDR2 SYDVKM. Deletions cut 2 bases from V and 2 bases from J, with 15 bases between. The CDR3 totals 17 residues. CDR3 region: CASSLTSRLSNTGELFF. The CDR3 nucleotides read TGTGCCAGCAGTTTAACAAGTCGACTGTCAAACACCGGGGAGCTGTTTTTT. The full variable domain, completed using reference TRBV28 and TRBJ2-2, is DVKVTQSSRYLVKRTGEKVFLECVQDMDHENMFWYRQDPGLGLRLIYFSYDVKMKEKGDIPEGYSVSREKKERFSLILESASTNQTSMYLCASSLTSRLSNTGELFFGEGSRLTVL.

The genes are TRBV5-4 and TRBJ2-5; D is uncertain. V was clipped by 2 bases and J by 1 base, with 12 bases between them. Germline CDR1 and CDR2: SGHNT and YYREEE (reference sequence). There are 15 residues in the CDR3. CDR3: CASSFKTDGQETQYF. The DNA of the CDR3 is TGTGCCAGCAGCTTTAAAACAGACGGCCAAGAGACCCAGTACTTC. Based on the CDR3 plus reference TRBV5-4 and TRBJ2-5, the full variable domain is ETGVTQSPTHLIKTRGQQVTLRCSSQSGHNTVSWYQQALGQGPQFIFQYYREEENGRGNFPPRFSGLQFPNYSSELNVNALELDDSALYLCASSFKTDGQETQYFGPGTRLLVL.

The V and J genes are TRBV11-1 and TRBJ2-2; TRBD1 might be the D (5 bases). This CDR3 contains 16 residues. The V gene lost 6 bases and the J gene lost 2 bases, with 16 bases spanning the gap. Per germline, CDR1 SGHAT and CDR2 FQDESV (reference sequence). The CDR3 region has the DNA TGTGCCAGCAGTTTTAGGGGCCTTTCTAACACCGGGGAGCTGTTTTTT. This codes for CASSFRGLSNTGELFF. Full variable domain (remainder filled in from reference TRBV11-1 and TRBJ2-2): EAEVAQSPRYKITEKSQAVAFWCDPISGHATLYWYRQILGQGPELLVQFQDESVVDDSQLPKDRFSAERLKGVDSTLKIQPAELGDSAMYLCASSFRGLSNTGELFFGEGSRLTVL.